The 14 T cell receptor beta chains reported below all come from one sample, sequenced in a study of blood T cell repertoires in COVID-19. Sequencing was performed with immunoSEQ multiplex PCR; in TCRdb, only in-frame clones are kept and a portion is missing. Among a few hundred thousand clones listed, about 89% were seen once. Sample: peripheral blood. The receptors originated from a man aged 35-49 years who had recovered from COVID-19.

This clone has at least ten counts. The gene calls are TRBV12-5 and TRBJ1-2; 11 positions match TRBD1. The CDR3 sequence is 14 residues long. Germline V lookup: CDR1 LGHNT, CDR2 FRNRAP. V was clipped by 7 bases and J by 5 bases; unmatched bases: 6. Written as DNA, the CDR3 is TGTGCTAGTGACGGACAGGGGGCGAGATATGGCTACACCTTC. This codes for CASDGQGARYGYTF.

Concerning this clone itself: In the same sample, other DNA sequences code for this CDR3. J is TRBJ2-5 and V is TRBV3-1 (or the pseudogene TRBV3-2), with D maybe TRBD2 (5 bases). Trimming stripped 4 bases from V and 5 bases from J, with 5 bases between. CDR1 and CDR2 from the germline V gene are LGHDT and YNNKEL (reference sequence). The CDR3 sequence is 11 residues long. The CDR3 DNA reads TGTGCCAGCAGCCCGGGGGAGACCCAGTACTTC. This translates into CASSPGETQYF.

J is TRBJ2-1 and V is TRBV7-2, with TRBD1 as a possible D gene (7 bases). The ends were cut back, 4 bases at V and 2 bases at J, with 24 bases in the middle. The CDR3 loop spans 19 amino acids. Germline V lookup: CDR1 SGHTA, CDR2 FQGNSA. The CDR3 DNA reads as TGTGCCAGCAGCTCCTTCAGCGGGCTTAGACAGGGACCCTACAATGAGCAGTTCTTC. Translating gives CASSSFSGLRQGPYNEQFF.

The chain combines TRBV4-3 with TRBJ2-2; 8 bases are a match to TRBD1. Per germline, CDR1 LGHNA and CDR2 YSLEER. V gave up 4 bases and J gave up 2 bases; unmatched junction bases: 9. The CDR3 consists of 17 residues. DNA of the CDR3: TGCGCCAGCAGCCTAGATTTAGGGACAGGAAACACCGGGGAGCTGTTTTTT. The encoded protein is CASSLDLGTGNTGELFF.

The CDR3 DNA reads TGTGCCAGCAGTGGCTCTCTGGCGGGCTCCTACAATGAGCAGTTCTTC. This gives the protein CASSGSLAGSYNEQFF. The chain links TRBV6-1 to TRBJ2-1, with D possibly matching TRBD2 (5 bases). V was clipped by 4 bases and J by 0 bases, with 13 bases between them. Germline V CDR1 and CDR2: MNHNS, SASEGT. The CDR3 is 16 amino acids.

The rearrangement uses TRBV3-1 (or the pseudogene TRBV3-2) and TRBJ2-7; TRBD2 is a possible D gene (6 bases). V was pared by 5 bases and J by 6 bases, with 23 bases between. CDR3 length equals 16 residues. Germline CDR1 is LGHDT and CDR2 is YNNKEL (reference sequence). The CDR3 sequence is CASSSQGLAVPREQYF. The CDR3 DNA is TGTGCCAGCAGCTCCCAGGGATTAGCGGTCCCACGCGAGCAGTACTTC.

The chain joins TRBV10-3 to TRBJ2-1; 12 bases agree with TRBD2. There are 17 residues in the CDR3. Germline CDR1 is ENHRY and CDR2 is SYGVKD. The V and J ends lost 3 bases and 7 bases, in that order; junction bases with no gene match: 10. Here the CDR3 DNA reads TGTGCCATCAGTGATTCCCGACTAGCGGGAGATAGGAATGAGCAGTTCTTC. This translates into CAISDSRLAGDRNEQFF.

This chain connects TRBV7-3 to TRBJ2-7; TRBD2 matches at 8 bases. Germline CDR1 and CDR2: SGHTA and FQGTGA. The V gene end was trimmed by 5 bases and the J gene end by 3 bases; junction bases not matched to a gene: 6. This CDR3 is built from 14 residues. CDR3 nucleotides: TGTGCCAGCAGCCCAGCCGGGACTAGCTACGAGCAGTACTTC. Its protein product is CASSPAGTSYEQYF.

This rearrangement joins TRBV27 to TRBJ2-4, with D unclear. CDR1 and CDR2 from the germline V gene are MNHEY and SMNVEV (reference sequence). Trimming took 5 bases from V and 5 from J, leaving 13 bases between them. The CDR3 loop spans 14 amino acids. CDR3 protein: CASSRAGGENIQYF. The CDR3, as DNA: TGTGCCAGCAGTAGAGCCGGTGGAGAAAACATTCAGTACTTC.

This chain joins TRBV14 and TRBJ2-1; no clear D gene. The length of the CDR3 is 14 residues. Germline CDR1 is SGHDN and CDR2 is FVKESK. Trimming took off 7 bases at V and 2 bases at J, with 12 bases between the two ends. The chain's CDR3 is CASNRDNPYNEQFF. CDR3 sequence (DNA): TGTGCCAGCAACAGAGATAACCCCTACAATGAGCAGTTCTTC.

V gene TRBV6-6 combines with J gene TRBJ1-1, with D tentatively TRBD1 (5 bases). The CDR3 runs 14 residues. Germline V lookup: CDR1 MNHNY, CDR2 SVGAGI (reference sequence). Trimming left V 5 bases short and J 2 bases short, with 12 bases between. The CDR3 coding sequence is TGTGCCAGCAGTGTACTCAGGGCCAACACTGAAGCTTTCTTT. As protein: CASSVLRANTEAFF.

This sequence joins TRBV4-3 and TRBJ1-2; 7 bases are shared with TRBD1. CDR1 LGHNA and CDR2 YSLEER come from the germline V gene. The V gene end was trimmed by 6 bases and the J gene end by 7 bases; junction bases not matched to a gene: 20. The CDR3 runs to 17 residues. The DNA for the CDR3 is TGCGCCAGCAGTTCAAGCTATCCCCGACAGGGTGTATCTGGCTACACCTTC. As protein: CASSSSYPRQGVSGYTF.

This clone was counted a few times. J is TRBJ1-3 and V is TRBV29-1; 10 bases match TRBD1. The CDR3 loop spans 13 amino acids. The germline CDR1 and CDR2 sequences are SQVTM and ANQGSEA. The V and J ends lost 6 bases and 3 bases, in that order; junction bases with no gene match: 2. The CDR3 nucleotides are TGCAGCGTGACAGGGGGCTTTGGAAACACCATATATTTT. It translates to CSVTGGFGNTIYF.

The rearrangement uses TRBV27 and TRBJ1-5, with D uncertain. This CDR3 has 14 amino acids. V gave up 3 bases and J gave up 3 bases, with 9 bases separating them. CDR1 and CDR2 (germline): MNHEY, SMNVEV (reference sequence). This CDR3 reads CASSFGTANQPQHF. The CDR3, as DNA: TGTGCCAGCAGTTTCGGAACAGCCAATCAGCCCCAGCATTTT.